A selection of T cell receptor beta chains follows, all from one sample in a study of response to subunit inactivated influenza vaccine. MiXCR was run by TCRdb on the RT-PCR reads, yielding one entry per CDR3 protein. The sample lists more than 700,000 distinct CDR3 sequences; less than 25% were seen once. This material consisted of PBMCs from blood, taken 5 to 6 days after vaccination. The receptors were sampled from a man aged 50 to 60 who received an inactivated influenza vaccine. The CDR3 runs from the conserved cysteine through the conserved F or W. A D gene is named only where the DNA matches it firmly. For some rows the clone size is stated as once, few or many, or as a class when expanded; others skip it.

CSVVVQGGDEQFF,TGCAGCGTTGTTGTCCAGGGGGGGGACGAGCAGTTCTTC,few,-,TRBV29-1,TRBJ2-1
CSARPSGRGTDTQYF,TGCAGTGCTAGACCTAGCGGGAGAGGTACAGATACGCAGTATTTT,once,TRBD2,TRBV20-1,TRBJ2-3
CSFSSGNQPQHF,TGCAGTTTCAGTTCGGGCAATCAGCCCCAGCATTTT,-,-,TRBV20-1,TRBJ1-5
CSASGTDLMSSYEQYF,TGCAGTGCTAGCGGGACAGATTTAATGAGCTCCTACGAGCAGTACTTC,few,TRBD1,TRBV20-1,TRBJ2-7
CASSRDRNNSPLHF,TGCGCCAGCAGCCGGGACAGAAATAATTCACCCCTCCACTTT,few,TRBD1,TRBV5-1,TRBJ1-6
CSARDSQDTQYF,TGCAGTGCTCGGGACAGCCAAGATACGCAGTATTTT,few,TRBD1,TRBV20-1,TRBJ2-3
CASSLASGVVENEQFF,TGTGCCAGCAGCTTAGCCTCGGGAGTAGTAGAAAATGAGCAGTTCTTC,-,-,TRBV11-2,TRBJ2-1
CASSLMGQGTDEQYF,TGTGCCAGCAGCTTAATGGGACAGGGAACTGACGAGCAGTACTTC,-,TRBD1,TRBV7-2,TRBJ2-7
CASSPDRGQKGTDTQYF,TGTGCCAGCTCACCTGACAGAGGACAAAAGGGCACAGATACGCAGTATTTT,-,-,TRBV18,TRBJ2-3
CASSYSISAESTDTQYF,TGTGCCAGCAGTTACTCGATTTCAGCGGAGAGCACAGATACGCAGTATTTT,-,-,TRBV6-2/TRBV6-3,TRBJ2-3
CASSSILAGAPYEQYF,TGTGCCAGCAGCTCTATTTTAGCGGGGGCCCCCTACGAGCAGTACTTC,few,TRBD2,TRBV7-2,TRBJ2-7
CASRSGTGADTQYF,TGTGCCAGCAGATCCGGGACAGGGGCAGATACGCAGTATTTT,few,TRBD1,TRBV2,TRBJ2-3
CASSPEGLGGYTF,TGTGCCAGCAGCCCTGAGGGCCTGGGGGGCTACACCTTC,-,-,TRBV3-1,TRBJ1-2
CASSSWSLAGADTQYF,TGTGCCAGCAGCTCCTGGTCCCTAGCGGGAGCAGATACGCAGTATTTT,-,TRBD2,TRBV5-5,TRBJ2-3
CSAREGTAKEKLFF,TGCAGTGCTAGAGAGGGGACAGCAAAGGAAAAACTGTTTTTT,-,TRBD1,TRBV20-1,TRBJ1-4
CASSLKASLTDTQYF,TGTGCCAGCAGCTTAAAAGCCAGCCTCACAGATACGCAGTATTTT,-,-,TRBV7-3,TRBJ2-3